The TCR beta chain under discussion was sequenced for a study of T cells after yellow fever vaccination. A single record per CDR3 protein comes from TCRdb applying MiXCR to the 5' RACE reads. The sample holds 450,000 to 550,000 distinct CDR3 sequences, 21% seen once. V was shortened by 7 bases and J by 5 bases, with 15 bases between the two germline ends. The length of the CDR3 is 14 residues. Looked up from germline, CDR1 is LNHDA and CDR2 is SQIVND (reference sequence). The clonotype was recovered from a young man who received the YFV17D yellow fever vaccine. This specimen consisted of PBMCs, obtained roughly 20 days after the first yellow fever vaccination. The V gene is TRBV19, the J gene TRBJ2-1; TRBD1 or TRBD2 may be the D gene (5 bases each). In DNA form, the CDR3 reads TGTGCCAGTATGGGCCGAGGGACCCACAATGAGCAGTTCTTC. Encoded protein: CASMGRGTHNEQFF.